Listed below are T cell receptor beta chains from one sample, sequenced in a study of blood T cell repertoires in COVID-19. Method: immunoSEQ multiplex PCR; TCRdb's copy keeps in-frame clones and lacks some. The table includes 110,000 or so clones, less than 85% detected once. Sequencing was performed on peripheral blood. The receptors were gathered from a human donor in a cohort sampled during active COVID-19. CDR3s include the opening cysteine and the closing phenylalanine or tryptophan. The D gene is left open where the match is weak. Part of the rows lack a size; the others show once, few, many or a class for expanded clones.

>TRBD1|-|TRBJ1-2|TRBV6-5
TGTGCCAGCAGTTACTCGACAGGGTTGAACTATGGCTACACCTTC
CASSYSTGLNYGYTF
>TRBD1|-|TRBJ1-5|TRBV2
TGTGCCAGCAGTGACGAGACAGGGGGTCAGCCCCAGCATTTT
CASSDETGGQPQHF
>TRBD1|-|TRBJ2-7|TRBV5-1
TGCGCCAGCAGCTTGGGGTCACCAGGGGGCTACGAGCAGTACTTC
CASSLGSPGGYEQYF
>-|-|TRBJ2-2|TRBV19
TGTGCCAGTAGTTCGACATCGAACACCGGGGAGCTGTTTTTT
CASSSTSNTGELFF
>-|-|TRBJ2-3|TRBV5-1
TGCGCCAGCAGCAGGGGTCAGACAGATACGCAGTATTTT
CASSRGQTDTQYF
>-|-|TRBJ2-1|TRBV6-4
TGTGCCAGCAGTCCTACGGGACACCTTAAGAATGAGCAGTTCTTC
CASSPTGHLKNEQFF
>-|once|TRBJ1-6|TRBV6-5
TGTGCCAGCAATAAAGAGTCGGCAGCGCCCTTGCCCCTCCACTTT
CASNKESAAPLPLHF
>-|few|TRBJ1-2|TRBV10-1
TGCGCCAGCAGTGGGGTTTGGGGGCGGATAAACTATGGCTACACCTTC
CASSGVWGRINYGYTF
>-|-|TRBJ1-1|TRBV19
TGTGCCAGTAGTCCTAAGCGGGCTGAAGCTTTCTTT
CASSPKRAEAFF
>TRBD2|-|TRBJ2-3|TRBV7-3
TGTGCCAGCAGCCCTAGCGGGGGGGCAGATACGCAGTATTTT
CASSPSGGADTQYF
>-|many|TRBJ2-7|TRBV7-2
TGTGCCAGCAGCTTAACGGCTGGGCCCTACGAGCAGTACTTC
CASSLTAGPYEQYF
>-|-|TRBJ1-1|TRBV18
TGTGCCAGCTCACCTAGCGTCCCGGGGGACACTGAAGCTTTCTTT
CASSPSVPGDTEAFF
>-|-|TRBJ2-2|TRBV28
TGTGCCAGCAGAAGAGGACAGAACACCGGGGAGCTGTTTTTT
CASRRGQNTGELFF
>-|once|TRBJ1-3|TRBV6-5
TGTGCCAGCAGTTACATCACTGGAAACACCATATATTTT
CASSYITGNTIYF
>-|-|TRBJ1-5|TRBV10-3
TGTGCCATCAGTGAGTCGGACACCTTATTAAGCAATCAGCCCCAGCATTTT
CAISESDTLLSNQPQHF
>-|-|TRBJ1-2|TRBV11-2
TGTGCCAGCAGCTTCAGTCTTTACACCTTC
CASSFSLYTF
>-|-|TRBJ1-2|TRBV18
TGTGCCAGCTCACCCGGACAGACCAGTAACTATGGCTACACCTTC
CASSPGQTSNYGYTF
>-|-|TRBJ1-5|TRBV6-5
TGTGCCAGCTCCCGTTTAAGCAATCAGCCCCAGCATTTT
CASSRLSNQPQHF